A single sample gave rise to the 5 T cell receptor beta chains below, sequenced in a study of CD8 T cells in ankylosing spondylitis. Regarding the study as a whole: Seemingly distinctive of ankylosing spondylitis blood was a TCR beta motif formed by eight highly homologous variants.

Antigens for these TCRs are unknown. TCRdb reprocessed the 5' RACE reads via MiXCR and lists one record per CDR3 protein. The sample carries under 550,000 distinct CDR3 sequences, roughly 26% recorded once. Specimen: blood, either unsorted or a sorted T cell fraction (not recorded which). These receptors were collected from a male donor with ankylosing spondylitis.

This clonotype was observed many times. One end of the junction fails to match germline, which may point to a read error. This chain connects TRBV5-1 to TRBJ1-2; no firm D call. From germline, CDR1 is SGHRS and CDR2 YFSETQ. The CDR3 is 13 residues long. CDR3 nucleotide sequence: TGTGCCAGCAGCTTAGCGGTTAACTATGGCTACACCTTC. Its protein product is CASSLAVNYGYTF. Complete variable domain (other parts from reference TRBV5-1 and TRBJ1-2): KAGVTQTPRYLIKTRGQQVTLSCSPISGHRSVSWYQQTPGQGLQFLFEYFSETQRNKGNFPGRFSGRQFSNSRSEMNVSTLELGDSALYLCASSLAVNYGYTFGSGTRLTVV.

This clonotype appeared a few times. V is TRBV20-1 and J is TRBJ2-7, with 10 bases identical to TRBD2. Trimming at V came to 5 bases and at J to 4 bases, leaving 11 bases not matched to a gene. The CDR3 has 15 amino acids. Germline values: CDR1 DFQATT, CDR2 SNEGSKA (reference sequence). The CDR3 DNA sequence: TGCAGTGCTGAAAGTCTACTAGCGGGATCTTACGAGCAGTACTTC. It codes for CSAESLLAGSYEQYF.

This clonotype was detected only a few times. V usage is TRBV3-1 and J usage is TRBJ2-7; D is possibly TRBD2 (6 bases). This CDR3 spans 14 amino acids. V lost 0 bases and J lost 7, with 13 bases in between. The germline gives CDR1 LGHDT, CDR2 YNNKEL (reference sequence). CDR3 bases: TGTGCCAGCAGCCAAGATCACGGGGGTCGGGAGCAGTACTTC. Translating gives CASSQDHGGREQYF.

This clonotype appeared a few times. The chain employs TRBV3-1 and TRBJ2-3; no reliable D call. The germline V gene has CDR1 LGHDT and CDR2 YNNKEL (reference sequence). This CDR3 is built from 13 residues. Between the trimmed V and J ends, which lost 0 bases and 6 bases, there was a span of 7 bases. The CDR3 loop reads CASSQEGPDTQYF. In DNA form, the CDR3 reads TGTGCCAGCAGCCAAGAAGGGCCGGATACGCAGTATTTT.

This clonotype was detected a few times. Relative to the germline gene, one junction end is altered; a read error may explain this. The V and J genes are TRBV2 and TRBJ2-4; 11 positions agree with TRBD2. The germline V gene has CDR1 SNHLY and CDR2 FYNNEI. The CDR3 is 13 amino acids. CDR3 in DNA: TGTGCCAGCAGTGCCCTTAGCGGGAGGGCCGTGGACTTC. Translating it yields CASSALSGRAVDF.